This TCR beta chain was sequenced in a study of T cell changes during pregnancy in multiple sclerosis. The protocol was immunoSEQ multiplex PCR, while the TCRdb copy is restricted to in-frame clones and leaves out a portion. In the table there are 65,000 to 95,000 clones, just over 90% of which are singletons. Source: peripheral blood, taken after pregnancy. The TCR originated in a female donor in good health, enrolled as a control in a pregnancy study.

The chain's CDR3 is CASSSGTSAYNEQFF. CDR3 DNA: TGTGCCAGCAGCTCCGGGACTAGCGCCTACAATGAGCAGTTCTTC. This sequence joins TRBV5-4 and TRBJ2-1; TRBD2 matches at 10 bases. V shed 3 bases and J 2 bases; nucleotides not matched to a gene: 2. This CDR3 region has 15 residues. Germline loops: CDR1 SGHNT, CDR2 YYREEE (reference sequence).